This T cell receptor beta chain was observed in a study of shared clonotypes between healthy human individuals. Study-wide results and caveats: Though the depth was large, rarefaction showed that sorted-subset sequencing was incomplete. Generally, naive subsets came out with larger estimated richness than memory subsets.

Between the trimmed V and J ends, which lost 5 bases and 3 bases, there was a span of 13 bases. The germline V gene encodes CDR1 SGHTA and CDR2 FQGTGA. CDR3 size: 15 residues. As to this clone: Its antigen is unknown.

The study separated CD4+ cells into CD45RA+ naive and CD45RA-negative memory subsets. Some clones are missing from TCRdb's copy, which holds only in-frame ones; the method was immunoSEQ multiplex PCR. Among over 1.4 million clones, roughly 95% were seen once, and the ten largest hold roughly 1.2%. Material: naive CD4+ T cells sorted from blood. The subset is: CD45RA+ positively selected. The rearrangement uses TRBV7-3 and TRBJ2-2; D is unresolved. The TCR was taken from a man aged 25 to 40 in good health. CDR3 amino acids: CASSVGSHYTGELFF. DNA of the CDR3: TGTGCCAGCAGCGTCGGGTCTCACTACACCGGGGAGCTGTTTTTT.